This T cell receptor (beta chain) was sequenced during a study of cytomegalovirus exposure and HLA in healthy donors. General study points: By HLA locus, TCR association rates varied in a later analysis, with DRB1 showing the most and HLA-C the fewest. The authors considered a cluster of highly shared sequence variants likely to be a sequencing artifact. The authors excluded some V segments, including TRBV6-2 and TRBV6-3, as indistinguishable. Many donors carried some public TCRs, although rarity characterized most TCR sequences.

V lost 1 base and J lost 2, with 9 bases in between. The CDR3 sequence is 15 residues long. The V gene's germline CDR1 is SGHTA and CDR2 FQGNSA. As concerns this clone: Its antigen remains unknown.

With 60 Vbeta and 13 Jbeta primers, the PCR was carried out. TCRdb keeps only in-frame clones here, not all; method: immunoSEQ multiplex PCR. The table has some 150,000 clones, about 72% seen once; the top ten hold approximately 2%. This receptor was identified in a man between 40 and 49 years old in good health and CMV-seronegative. The sample comprised PBMCs. The rearrangement joins TRBV7-2 to TRBJ2-1, with D uncertain. CDR3 DNA sequence: TGTGCCAGCAGCTTAGGGCTAGTAGCCTACAATGAGCAGTTCTTC. Protein product: CASSLGLVAYNEQFF.